This is a list of T cell receptor beta chains from one sample in a study of blood T cell repertoires in COVID-19. Only in-frame clones appear in the TCRdb table, and some are missing; sequencing was by immunoSEQ multiplex PCR. The sample has fewer than 6,500 clones, roughly 84% seen once. The source material was peripheral blood. Source of these receptors: a human donor in a cohort sampled during active COVID-19. CDR3s include the opening cysteine and the closing phenylalanine or tryptophan. The D gene is left open where the match is weak. Not all rows give a size; the values are once, few, many and, for expanded clones, a class.

d_call clone_size j_call v_call cdr3_aa cdr3_nt
TRBD1 NA TRBJ1-5 TRBV6-6 CASWETGLNQPQHF TGTGCCAGCTGGGAGACAGGGTTGAATCAGCCCCAGCATTTT
NA medium-sized TRBJ1-1 TRBV2 CASREPGLEAFF TGTGCCAGCCGGGAGCCGGGACTTGAAGCTTTCTTT
NA NA TRBJ1-4 TRBV4-1 CASSPLSGQGMAFNEKLFF TGCGCCAGCAGCCCCCTAAGTGGGCAGGGGATGGCCTTTAATGAAAAACTGTTTTTT
TRBD1 NA TRBJ2-2 TRBV6-2/TRBV6-3 CASSYSYFRDSANTGELFF TGTGCCAGCAGTTACTCATACTTCAGGGACAGCGCGAACACCGGGGAGCTGTTTTTT
NA NA TRBJ2-7 TRBV18 CASSPPSPSEQYF TGTGCCAGCTCACCACCGTCCCCCTCCGAGCAGTACTTC
NA NA TRBJ1-5 TRBV28 CASSLRHVNQPQHF TGTGCCAGCAGTTTGCGGCACGTCAATCAGCCCCAGCATTTT
TRBD1 NA TRBJ2-7 TRBV9 CASSAGQGISYEQYF TGTGCCAGCAGCGCAGGACAGGGGATAAGCTACGAGCAGTACTTC
TRBD1 once TRBJ1-3 TRBV2 CASSGVGQAFSGNTIYF TGTGCCAGCAGTGGAGTAGGACAGGCCTTCTCTGGAAACACCATATATTTT
NA NA TRBJ2-3 TRBV20-1 CRGHGSDTQYF TGCAGGGGACACGGATCAGATACGCAGTATTTT
TRBD1 NA TRBJ2-7 TRBV28 CASSFVGGSYEQYF TGTGCCAGCAGTTTCGTAGGGGGCAGCTACGAGCAGTACTTC
TRBD2 once TRBJ2-2 TRBV7-2 CASSSNSGSISGELFF TGTGCCAGCAGCTCGAATAGCGGGAGTATCTCTGGGGAGCTGTTTTTT
NA NA TRBJ2-7 TRBV19 CASRPGVLGVQYF TGTGCCAGTAGGCCAGGGGTGCTCGGTGTGCAGTACTTC
TRBD2 NA TRBJ2-7 TRBV5-1 CASSSPGLAGTEQYF TGCGCCAGCAGCTCCCCGGGACTAGCGGGCACCGAGCAGTACTTC
NA NA TRBJ1-1 TRBV9 CASSETSGKNTEAFF TGTGCCAGCAGCGAGACCTCAGGGAAGAACACTGAAGCTTTCTTT
NA NA TRBJ1-1 TRBV29-1 CSVEVIKEGLNTEAFF TGCAGCGTTGAGGTCATCAAAGAGGGTCTGAACACTGAAGCTTTCTTT
NA NA TRBJ2-1 TRBV4-2 CASSQAFGVGNEQFF TGTGCCAGCAGCCAAGCCTTCGGGGTGGGCAATGAGCAGTTCTTC
NA NA TRBJ2-3 TRBV30 CAWSVLRTQITQYF TGTGCCTGGAGTGTTCTCCGGACACAGATAACGCAGTATTTT
TRBD1 NA TRBJ2-7 TRBV28 CASSFSGTGEQYF TGTGCCAGCAGTTTCTCCGGGACAGGGGAGCAGTACTTC
TRBD1 NA TRBJ1-1 TRBV18 CASLPGQGVEAFF TGTGCCAGCTTACCGGGACAGGGGGTTGAAGCTTTCTTT
TRBD1 NA TRBJ2-1 TRBV7-2 CASSLEQGTYNEQFF TGTGCCAGCAGCTTAGAACAGGGGACCTACAATGAGCAGTTCTTC
NA NA TRBJ2-4 TRBV6-1 CASSEAQNSRAKNIQYF TGTGCCAGCAGTGAAGCGCAGAACAGTCGGGCCAAAAACATTCAGTACTTC
TRBD2 NA TRBJ2-1 TRBV7-2 CASSLALAGGTEQFF TGTGCCAGCAGCTTAGCTCTAGCGGGAGGAACTGAGCAGTTCTTC
TRBD2 few TRBJ2-5 TRBV7-8 CASSLGGRAGRETQYF TGTGCCAGCAGCTTAGGCGGGAGGGCCGGTAGAGAGACCCAGTACTTC
NA NA TRBJ2-5 TRBV3-1/TRBV3-2 CASSQDVGLQETQYF TGTGCCAGCAGCCAAGATGTGGGGCTTCAAGAGACCCAGTACTTC
NA few TRBJ2-7 TRBV2 CASSRLRGVVNEQYF TGTGCCAGCAGTAGGCTGAGAGGAGTAGTAAACGAGCAGTACTTC
TRBD2 NA TRBJ2-5 TRBV9 CASSGSRGLAGEGETQYF TGTGCCAGCAGCGGTAGTAGGGGACTAGCGGGAGAGGGAGAGACCCAGTACTTC
TRBD1 NA TRBJ1-2 TRBV14 CASSPGGPYGYTF TGTGCCAGCAGCCCAGGGGGTCCCTATGGCTACACCTTC
NA NA TRBJ2-7 TRBV14 CASSQDFGASSEQYF TGTGCCAGCAGCCAAGACTTCGGCGCTAGTAGCGAGCAGTACTTC
NA NA TRBJ1-3 TRBV9 CASSVSGAGNTIYF TGTGCCAGCAGCGTATCAGGGGCTGGAAACACCATATATTTT
NA NA TRBJ1-1 TRBV5-1 CASHTGAGRGEAFF TGCGCCAGCCATACTGGGGCAGGGAGGGGTGAAGCTTTCTTT
NA NA TRBJ1-5 TRBV20-1 CSARVGGSQHF TGCAGTGCTAGAGTGGGGGGGTCCCAGCATTTT
NA NA TRBJ2-6 TRBV6-4 CASSPGGSGANVLTF TGTGCCAGCAGCCCCGGGGGTTCTGGGGCCAACGTCCTGACTTTC
TRBD1 NA TRBJ1-5 TRBV4-2 CASSQGSGTGGSQPQHF TGTGCCAGCAGCCAAGGATCCGGGACAGGGGGTAGTCAGCCCCAGCATTTT
NA NA TRBJ2-5 TRBV7-2 CASSLVTGGQETQYF TGTGCCAGCAGCTTAGTAACCGGGGGCCAAGAGACCCAGTACTTC
TRBD1 NA TRBJ1-1 TRBV5-4 CASSLGTGRETEAFF TGTGCCAGCAGCTTGGGGACAGGGCGTGAAACTGAAGCTTTCTTT
NA NA TRBJ2-1 TRBV27 CASTLTTSDLFNEQFF TGTGCCAGCACACTAACGACTAGTGATTTATTCAATGAGCAGTTCTTC
NA NA TRBJ1-1 TRBV18 CASSQFLDFMNTEAFF TGTGCCAGCTCCCAGTTCCTGGACTTCATGAACACTGAAGCTTTCTTT